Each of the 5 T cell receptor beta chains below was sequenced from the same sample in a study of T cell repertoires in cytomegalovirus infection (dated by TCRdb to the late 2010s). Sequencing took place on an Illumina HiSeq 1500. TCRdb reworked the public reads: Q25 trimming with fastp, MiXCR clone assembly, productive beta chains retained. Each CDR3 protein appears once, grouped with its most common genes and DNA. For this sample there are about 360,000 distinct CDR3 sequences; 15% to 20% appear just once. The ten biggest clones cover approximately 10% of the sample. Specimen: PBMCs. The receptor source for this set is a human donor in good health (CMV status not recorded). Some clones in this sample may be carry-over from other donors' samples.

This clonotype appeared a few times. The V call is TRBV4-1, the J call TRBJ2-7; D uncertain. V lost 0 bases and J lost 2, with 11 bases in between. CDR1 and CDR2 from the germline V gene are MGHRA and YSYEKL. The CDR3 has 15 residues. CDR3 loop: CASSQESNSPYEQYF. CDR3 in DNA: TGCGCCAGCAGCCAAGAAAGTAACAGCCCCTACGAGCAGTACTTC.

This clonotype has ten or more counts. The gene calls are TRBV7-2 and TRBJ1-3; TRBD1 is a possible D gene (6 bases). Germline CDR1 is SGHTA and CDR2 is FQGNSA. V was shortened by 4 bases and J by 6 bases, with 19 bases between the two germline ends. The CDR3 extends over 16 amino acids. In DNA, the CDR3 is TGTGCCAGCAGCTCCCAAGGGGACATTGGATCAAACACCATATATTTT. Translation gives CASSSQGDIGSNTIYF.

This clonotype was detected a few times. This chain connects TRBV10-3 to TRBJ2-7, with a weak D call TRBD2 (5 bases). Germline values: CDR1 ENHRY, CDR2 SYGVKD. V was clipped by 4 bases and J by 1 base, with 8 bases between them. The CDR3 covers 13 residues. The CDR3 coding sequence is TGTGCCATCAGTGCCGGGATATCCTACGAGCAGTACGTC. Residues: CAISAGISYEQYV.

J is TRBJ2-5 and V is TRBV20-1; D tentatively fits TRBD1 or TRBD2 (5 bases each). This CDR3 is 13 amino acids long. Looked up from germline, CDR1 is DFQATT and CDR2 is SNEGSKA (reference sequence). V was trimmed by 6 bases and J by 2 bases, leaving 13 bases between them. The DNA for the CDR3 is TGCAGTGCCGGGGCAAATACACAAGAGACCCAGTACTTC. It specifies CSAGANTQETQYF.

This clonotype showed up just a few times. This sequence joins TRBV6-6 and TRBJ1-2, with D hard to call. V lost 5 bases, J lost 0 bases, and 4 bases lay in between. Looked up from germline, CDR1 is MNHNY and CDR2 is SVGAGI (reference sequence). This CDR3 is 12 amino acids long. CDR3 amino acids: CASSTTNYGYTF. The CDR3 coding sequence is TGTGCCAGCAGTACCACTAACTATGGCTACACCTTC.